This entry concerns a single T cell receptor (beta chain). Data came from immunoSEQ multiplex PCR; TCRdb stores just in-frame clones and leaves some out. The sample includes some 240,000 clones, around 85% of them seen just once. The sample is drawn from a study of cytomegalovirus exposure and HLA in healthy donors. From germline, CDR1 is KGHSH and CDR2 LQKENI. The CDR3 totals 14 residues. V was clipped by 3 bases and J by 1 base, with 7 bases between them. J is TRBJ1-5 and V is TRBV18; D gene uncertain. The sequence was collected from a woman in her thirties in good health and CMV-seropositive. Sequencing was performed on PBMCs. The CDR3 here is CASSPELSNQPQHF. The CDR3, as DNA: TGTGCCAGCTCACCGGAGTTGAGCAATCAGCCCCAGCATTTT.